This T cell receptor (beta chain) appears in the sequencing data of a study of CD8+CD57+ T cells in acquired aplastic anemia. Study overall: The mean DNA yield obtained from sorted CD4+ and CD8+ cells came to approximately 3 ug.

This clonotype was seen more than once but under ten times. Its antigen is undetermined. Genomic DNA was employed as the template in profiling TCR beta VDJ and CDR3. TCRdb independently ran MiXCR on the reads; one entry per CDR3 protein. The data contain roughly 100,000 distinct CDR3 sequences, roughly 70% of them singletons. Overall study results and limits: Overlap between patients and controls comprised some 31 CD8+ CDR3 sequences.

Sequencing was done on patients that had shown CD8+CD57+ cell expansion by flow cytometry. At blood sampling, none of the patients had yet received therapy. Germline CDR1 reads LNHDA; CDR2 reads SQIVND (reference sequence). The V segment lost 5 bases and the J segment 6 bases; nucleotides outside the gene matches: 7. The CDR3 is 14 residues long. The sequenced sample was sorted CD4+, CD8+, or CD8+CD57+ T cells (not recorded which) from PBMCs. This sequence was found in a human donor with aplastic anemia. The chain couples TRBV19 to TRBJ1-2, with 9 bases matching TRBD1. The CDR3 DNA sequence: TGTGCCAGTAGTCCTAGGTGGGACAGGGATGGCTACACCTTC. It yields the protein CASSPRWDRDGYTF.